The TCR beta chain under discussion was sequenced for a study of vaccination effects on CD4 cells after COVID-19. Study context: Researchers drew samples from a few convalescent patients early and late after vaccination. Following the second dose by a median of 72 days, the post-vaccine samples were obtained.

The assay was immunoSEQ multiplex PCR, and TCRdb's table has in-frame clones only and misses some. Of more than 13,000 clones listed, over 60% were seen once; the top ten hold 20% to 25%. In regard to this clone: As yet, its antigen is unknown.

Using viral peptide pools, the ViraFEST assay grew out antigen-specific CD4+ T cells prior to sequencing. Isolation of CD4+ T cells took place after 10 days of culture. From March to December 2020, the person had a SARS-CoV-2 infection that was confirmed by PCR. Two-dose BNT162b2 or mRNA-1273 vaccination was given to participants. Every well got around 2 million PBMC, which were grown with 10 IU/ml IL-2 and roughly 9.3 ug/ml peptides. This CDR3 is built from 17 residues. General study findings and limits: Both infection-induced and vaccine-induced clones contracted markedly at late post-vaccination timepoints.

The sequences come from CD4+ T cells from PBMCs cultured with HCoV-NL63 spike peptides, collected after COVID-19 vaccination. The chain carries TRBV12-2 and TRBJ1-1. TRBV12-2 is a pseudogene locus. The origin of this receptor is a human donor who had a prior SARS-CoV-2 infection. The chain's CDR3 is CASRLATGAGDNTEAFF. The DNA of the CDR3 is TGTGCAAGTCGCTTAGCCACCGGGGCGGGGGATAACACTGAAGCTTTCTTT.